This TCR beta chain was retrieved from a study of T cell responses to AZD1222 COVID-19 vaccine. Whole-study findings and limits: Donors in the cohort were predominantly white British and more often female, and clonal diversity was possibly underestimated.

This CDR3 has 16 amino acids. Germline V CDR1 and CDR2: KGHSH, LQKENI. Trimming cost V 5 bases and J 3 bases; bases outside gene matches: 8. Only one count was recorded for this clone. The antigen remains unidentified. The table came from immunoSEQ multiplex PCR; TCRdb's copy has only in-frame clones and leaves some out. The profile covers about 120,000 clones, with roughly 85% appearing a single time and over 8% taken by the ten largest. This specimen consisted of peripheral blood, obtained on day 0 of AZD1222 vaccination. The origin of this receptor is an adult in good health. V is TRBV18 and J is TRBJ1-5, with 9 positions matching TRBD1. The CDR3 nucleotides read TGTGCCAGCTCAAGCACCGGGACAGGGAACAATCAGCCCCAGCATTTT. This codes for CASSSTGTGNNQPQHF.